The rows below give T cell receptor beta chains drawn from one sample of a study of T cell repertoires in cytomegalovirus infection. TCRdb reanalysed the reads using MiXCR and keeps one entry per CDR3 protein. The sample gives about 180,000 distinct CDR3 sequences, roughly 17% of which show up once; roughly 24% is in the top ten. The sequenced sample was CD8+ T cells from PBMCs. The receptors stem from a human donor in good health (CMV status not recorded). Some clones in this sample may be carry-over from other donors' samples. Each CDR3 is given with its conserved first and last residue. The D gene is left open where the match is weak. The size field is filled for only some rows; it gives once, few, many or a size class.

DNA,CDR3,size,J,V,D
TGTGCCAGCAGTTACCAAAACCAGGCGCCATCGGGCACCGGGGAGCTGTTTTTT,CASSYQNQAPSGTGELFF,few,TRBJ2-2,TRBV28,.
TGCAGCGTTACGGACAGGGGAATCACCCATATTGGCTACACCTTC,CSVTDRGITHIGYTF,.,TRBJ1-2,TRBV29-1,TRBD1
TGTGCCAGCAGTGAATGGACAGGGGGACGTAATGGCTACACCTTC,CASSEWTGGRNGYTF,.,TRBJ1-2,TRBV25-1,TRBD1
TGTGCCAGCAGCCCGGTGTCAGGCATGAACACTGAAGCTTTCTTT,CASSPVSGMNTEAFF,few,TRBJ1-1,TRBV7-9,.
TGTGCCAGCAGTTACCCGGGCGGCCAAGAGACCCAGTACTTC,CASSYPGGQETQYF,.,TRBJ2-5,TRBV6-2/TRBV6-3,.
TGCGCCAGCAGCCAAGAAGAAGGACAAGAGAACACTGAAGCTTTCTTT,CASSQEEGQENTEAFF,.,TRBJ1-1,TRBV4-1,.
TGTGCCAGCAGTTCTTGGGCGGGGGCTAGCACAGATACGCAGTATTTT,CASSSWAGASTDTQYF,many,TRBJ2-3,TRBV12-3/TRBV12-4,.
TGTGCCAGCAGCAAAGGGACTAGCGGGACGGGCGAGCAGTACTTC,CASSKGTSGTGEQYF,.,TRBJ2-7,TRBV7-9,TRBD2
TGTGCCAGCAGCACGCGGGACAGGGTGATTGAAGCTTTCTTT,CASSTRDRVIEAFF,.,TRBJ1-1,TRBV12-3/TRBV12-4,TRBD1
TGCAGTGCTAGAGATAGGGCAGAGGAGAGCAATCAGCCCCAGCATTTT,CSARDRAEESNQPQHF,few,TRBJ1-5,TRBV20-1,.
TGTGCCAGCAGGAACCGGGACAGGGCGGACGAGCAGTACTTC,CASRNRDRADEQYF,.,TRBJ2-7,TRBV27,TRBD1
TGTGCCAGCAGCCTTTCCGTCAGGGGGCGGAGGACTGAAGCTTTCTTT,CASSLSVRGRRTEAFF,.,TRBJ1-1,TRBV3-1,TRBD1
TGTGCCAGCAGCTTGGACAATGAGCAGTTCTTC,CASSLDNEQFF,.,TRBJ2-1,TRBV7-9,.
TGTGCCAGCAGCGCAGGGTTCACCGGGGAGCTGTTTTTT,CASSAGFTGELFF,few,TRBJ2-2,TRBV11-2,.
TGTGCCAGCAAACGGCCAAATCAGCCCCAGCATTTT,CASKRPNQPQHF,.,TRBJ1-5,TRBV28,.
TGCAGTGCTGCCTCTCGAGGGGGCCGGGAGCAGTTCTTC,CSAASRGGREQFF,.,TRBJ2-1,TRBV20-1,TRBD1
TGTGCCAGCAGTTTAGGTGGACAGGGGGCCGGTGAGACCCAGTACTTC,CASSLGGQGAGETQYF,many,TRBJ2-5,TRBV28,TRBD1
TGTGCCAGCAGGCCGGGACTAGCGGGCTTAAGCTCCTACAATGAGCAGTTCTTC,CASRPGLAGLSSYNEQFF,few,TRBJ2-1,TRBV11-2,TRBD2
TGTGCCAGCAGCCTATCTAATCCGGGCTACGAGCAGTACTTC,CASSLSNPGYEQYF,few,TRBJ2-7,TRBV7-6,.
TGTGCCAGCAAGGGGGCGGGGGATGCTATCTCCTACAATGAGCAGTTCTTC,CASKGAGDAISYNEQFF,.,TRBJ2-1,TRBV7-9,.
TGTGCCAGCAGCCCGGCGGGACAGCTCACAGATACGCAGTATTTT,CASSPAGQLTDTQYF,.,TRBJ2-3,TRBV7-8,.
TGTGCCAGCATAGGCTCCCCCCTCTCTGGGGCCAACGTCCTGACTTTC,CASIGSPLSGANVLTF,few,TRBJ2-6,TRBV27,.
TGTGCCAGCAGCGAAGGGAGGGGAAGCTACGGCTACACCTTC,CASSEGRGSYGYTF,.,TRBJ1-2,TRBV7-9,.
TGCGCCACGGGGAGGGGAAGAACGGGAGAAAAACTGTTTTTT,CATGRGRTGEKLFF,.,TRBJ1-4,TRBV10-1,.
TGTGCCAGCAGTTTAAGGGACAGGGGATCTCAGCCCCAGCATTTT,CASSLRDRGSQPQHF,.,TRBJ1-5,TRBV28,TRBD1
TGTGCCACCAGCAGAGGAGTGGGACAACTGTCTGGGGCCAACGTCCTGACTTTC,CATSRGVGQLSGANVLTF,few,TRBJ2-6,TRBV15,.
TGTGCCAGCACCTCGGTTGGGGGAGGGACTGAAGCTTTCTTT,CASTSVGGGTEAFF,.,TRBJ1-1,TRBV6-5,.
TGTGCCAGCAGCTGGGAATCAAGGGCGGAGACCCAGTACTTC,CASSWESRAETQYF,.,TRBJ2-5,TRBV7-6,.
TGTGCCAGCAGTGGGCAGGGAGACATCTACGAGCAGTACTTC,CASSGQGDIYEQYF,.,TRBJ2-7,TRBV2,.
TGTGCCTCCCTCGGGACGGACTATAGCTACGAGCAGTACTTC,CASLGTDYSYEQYF,few,TRBJ2-7,TRBV28,.
TGTGCCAGCAGCTCCTCAGGGGGTAGCGGGGCCCTCCAAGAGACCCAGTACTTC,CASSSSGGSGALQETQYF,few,TRBJ2-5,TRBV7-2,.
TGTGCCAGCAGCTTAGCGCCGGGGGAGGCAACTAATGAAAAACTGTTTTTT,CASSLAPGEATNEKLFF,many,TRBJ1-4,TRBV7-9,.